What follows describes a single T cell receptor beta chain. Distinct nucleotide sequences in the sample also encode this CDR3. V shed 1 base, J shed 3 bases, and the junction held 1 base outside the gene matches. The V gene's germline CDR1 is GTSNPN and CDR2 SVGIG (reference sequence). The CDR3 extends over 14 amino acids. Per the study methods: Counts of nucleated cells, estimated from reference gene primer amplification, were obtained. Profiled with immunoSEQ multiplex PCR; TCRdb holds only in-frame clones, not every one. Clone size and V and J calls were adopted from that table, with D and trimming inferred from the DNA. The sample consists of 300,000 to 400,000 clones, more than 75% of them appearing once. The source of the sample is a study of blood T cell repertoires in COVID-19. About the research overall: Samples taken during acute and convalescent COVID-19 were collected in the United States, Italy and Spain. PBMCs, B-cell-depleted T cells, or T cells provided the cDNA or gDNA that made up the material.

The sequencing input was peripheral blood. The source of this sequence is a man aged 50 to 59 with active or convalescent COVID-19. The chain carries TRBV30 and TRBJ2-5; the match to TRBD2 covers 11 bases. CDR3 residues: CAWSEGLAEETQYF. CDR3 nucleotides: TGTGCCTGGAGTGAGGGACTAGCGGAAGAGACCCAGTACTTC.